The entry that follows covers one TCR beta chain sequence. This clone was seen a single time. Its antigen is currently not known. Base qualities are not recorded, but no much larger clone differs from it by a single base. This sample is part of a study of cytomegalovirus exposure and HLA in healthy donors (dated by TCRdb to about 2017). Describing the broader study: According to an earlier analysis of 450 to 650 of the donors, 150 million to 200 million T cells yielded 90 million to 130 million unique TCR beta sequences and approximately 300 Gb of sequence data. An early release covering roughly 580 HLA-typed donors comprised about 300 gigabases of sequencing data and about 90 million unique TCR sequences. Among the roughly 430 genotyped donors, approximately 76% belonged to the genetic ancestry cluster associated with self-reported Caucasian donors. The study aimed to test whether cataloging public T cell receptors could reveal signatures of past pathogen exposure. Using immunosequencing, the study profiled T cell repertoires from around 680 subjects and related those repertoires to cytomegalovirus serostatus. Besides the first cohort of under 700 subjects, a separate validation cohort made up of 120 different subjects was used. To predict cytomegalovirus infection status, the study brought together high-throughput TCR immunosequencing, statistical association of individual TCRs with disease status, and machine learning. A later analysis re-analyzed previously published TCR beta repertoires from 600 to 850 donors and added high-resolution HLA genotyping to study TCR occurrence patterns. Rather than using new phenotypic data, the later analysis identified candidate immune exposures from TCR beta sequences and from how often those sequences occurred across donors. In an earlier analysis of a few hundred of the donors, high-throughput TCR beta sequencing was used to judge whether each TCR beta V gene segment behaved as functional or pseudogenic. Alongside the repertoire data, information on donor age, sex, ethnicity and CMV serostatus was compiled. In a later genetic analysis, genome-wide SNP genotypes for about three fifths of the 666 donors were used, and that subset was treated as a discovery cohort. Every repertoire in the discovery cohort had been generated on one and the same sequencing platform. HLA typing covered class I and class II loci at four-digit resolution. The number of donors typed differed by locus, with about 629-640 for A, B, C, DRB1 and DQB1, about 500 for DQA1, over 600 for DPA1, and 400 to 490 for DPB1. About five DR-DQ haplotypes were handled as single units for association and clustering, since linkage in the cohort was strong. Among several hundred genotyped donors of the cohort, an average of around 250,000 unique TCR beta nucleotide sequences was sequenced per donor, of which 15% to 20% were non-productive.

V is cut back by 4 bases and J by 0 bases, with 2 bases in the junction unmatched. Via the germline V gene (reference sequence), CDR1 is SGHNT and CDR2 YYREEE. The cysteine opens and the phenylalanine closes a CDR3 of 14 amino acids. Only the CDR3 region is kept as DNA, spanning 42 bases read in frame from base 1. Libraries were constructed by the immunoSEQ multiplex PCR assay. For the multiplex PCR, a mixture combining 60 forward primers for TCR Vbeta segments and 13 reverse primers for TCR Jbeta segments was used. The CDR3 region of rearranged TCR beta genes was amplified from genomic DNA by a multiplex PCR assay. Amplified TCR beta libraries were sequenced as 87-base-pair reads on the Illumina HiSeq System. On the authors' methods: In a later analysis, tens of millions of unique TCR beta chains were counted across the approximately 640 repertoires, and roughly 11 million of these chains were shared by at least two donors. Raw reads were error-corrected and collapsed into unique sequences by a nearest-neighbor algorithm in which closely related sequences were merged to remove PCR and sequencing errors. Alignment of CDR3 sequences to IMGT reference sequences was used to assign V, D and J gene segments. For a sequence to be retained, at least a six-nucleotide match to both a V gene segment and a J gene segment was required. A rearrangement was called productive if the CDR3 had no stop codons and remained in frame with V and J, and every other rearrangement was called non-productive. Following IMGT convention, CDR3 was defined as the stretch from the second conserved V-encoded cysteine to the conserved J-encoded phenylalanine. The earlier analysis of a few hundred of the donors excluded any sequence lacking an unambiguous match to a single V gene segment. An earlier analysis of approximately 590 of the donors called V segments functional above 56.7% productive rearrangements and segregating when the between-donor standard deviation exceeded 5%. To diagnose cytomegalovirus status from the catalog of TCR beta chain sequences, a statistical classification framework was built. V and J gene assignment, in a later analysis, came from comparing TCR nucleotide sequences with IMGT/GENE-DB human TR gene sequences. Using the TCRdist pipeline, a later analysis assigned CDR3 sequences along with most-parsimonious VDJ recombination scenarios. A later analysis defined each TCR beta chain by its CDR3 amino acid sequence plus V-gene family, and excluded reads lacking a unique V-gene family. A later analysis removed 450 to 600 highly shared, low-generation-probability nucleotide sequences to deal with suspected cross-contamination and a sequencing artifact. For each public chain, a later analysis derived a clonal expansion index from normalized ranks of inferred template counts within each repertoire. In a later analysis, generation probabilities were computed with a VDJ recombination model fitted to out-of-frame rearrangements, and the resulting probabilities were checked against IGoR. A later analysis scored TCR-TCR, TCR-HLA and TCR-CMV co-occurrence with hypergeometric tests, applying a repertoire-size bias correction to TCR pairs. In a later analysis, false discovery rates were estimated by permuting HLA or CMV assignments 20 times. A later analysis grouped co-occurring TCRs with DBSCAN, adding TCRdist sequence similarity when clustering within HLA-allele-positive subsets. Co-occurrence clustering excluded repertoires with fewer than 30,000 or more than 120,000 public chains, plus five with anomalous nucleotide sharing. Here the immuneACCESS table is served through TCRdb, limited to in-frame sequences with V and J called. Missing clones are a known gap in these copies; in checked studies unresolved V genes cover under half, and the rest lacks a known reason. That table is the source of V, J and clone size, and D and trimming were worked out from the DNA. Present in this sample are some 100,000 clones, around 75% of which were seen just once. The ten largest clones represent 4.8% of the sample.

Here is what the overall study found, with its caveats: When HLA alleles, especially DR and DQ, strongly co-occurred, attributing TCR associations to individual alleles was difficult. The study gave a list of around 170 TCR beta chains associated with cytomegalovirus. According to a later analysis, parvovirus B19, influenza, CMV and Epstein-Barr virus appeared linked to several top co-occurrence clusters. In a later analysis, HLA-associated TCR beta chains were found to be more clonally expanded and to have lower generation probabilities than equally common non-associated chains. The authors suggested that the approach could potentially be extended to other disease states and immunological phenotypes. This cohort had only TCR beta chains sequenced, and the lack of alpha or paired-chain data limited which features could be detected. Sequencing depth was assumed to be roughly uniform across donors in the presence/absence analyses, though that assumption may not hold. A further reported finding was that TCR beta sequences accurately predicted the HLA-A and HLA-B alleles for most subjects in the first cohort. In an earlier analysis of approximately 600 of the donors, most TCR beta V segments were observed in productive rearrangements about 87% or about 30% of the time, broadly matching IMGT annotations. HLA typing was unavailable for some donors at each locus, so association tests used only the typed subset. A later analysis found that TCR association rates varied across HLA loci, with DRB1 alleles showing the most associated TCRs and HLA-C alleles the fewest. Correlated functional status among segregating V segments might reflect linkage disequilibrium, but an unknown experimental factor could not be ruled out. According to a later analysis, most CMV-associated TCR beta chains appeared to be HLA-restricted, and the HLA associations seemed to be driven largely by CMV exposure. Some IMGT-functional V segments, including TRBV6-2 and TRBV6-3, could not be told apart with the 87-base-pair reads, so those segments were excluded. Because counts were too low, about 18 rarely observed V segments, including chromosome 9 orphons, were excluded from the earlier analysis of several hundred of the donors. Across donors, most TCR sequences were observed very rarely, whereas some public TCRs were present in many individuals. According to a later genetic analysis, donors in an Asian-associated ancestry cluster had fewer N-insertions in productive TCRs than the approximately 610-donor mean. In a later genetic analysis, a missense DCLRE1C variant was associated with V-gene and J-gene trimming of TCR beta chains, and the association was replicated in an independent cohort. The sequencing pipeline was judged likely to have produced a cluster of highly shared sequence variants as a technical artifact. Cytomegalovirus status was reported to be diagnosed by the classifier with high specificity and sensitivity in both the original and validation cohorts. In vitro tests confirmed that three of the cytomegalovirus-associated TCR beta chains recognize cytomegalovirus antigens. At a false discovery rate of 0.05, a later analysis linked some 17,000 TCR beta sequences to specific HLA alleles. Immune exposure information for the cohort was limited to CMV serostatus.

In total, around 600 healthy bone marrow donors made up the cohort. At the time of sampling, all cohort members were nominally healthy, though unrecorded immune exposures were likely present. The donor was CMV seropositive and was included in the group of approximately 300 seropositive cohort members. A peripheral blood sample was collected from each donor, and TCR beta sequencing was performed on peripheral blood mononuclear cells. Genomic DNA extraction from the blood cell samples was performed with the Qiagen DNeasy Blood Extraction Kit. The sequenced material came from PBMCs. The rearrangement combines TRBV5-4 with TRBJ2-3; 7 bases in the middle match TRBD2. The receptor comes from a woman under 30 in good health and CMV-seropositive. DNA sequence: TGTGCCAGCAGCGGGAGGGGTAGCACAGATACGCAGTATTTT. This gives the protein CASSGRGSTDTQYF.